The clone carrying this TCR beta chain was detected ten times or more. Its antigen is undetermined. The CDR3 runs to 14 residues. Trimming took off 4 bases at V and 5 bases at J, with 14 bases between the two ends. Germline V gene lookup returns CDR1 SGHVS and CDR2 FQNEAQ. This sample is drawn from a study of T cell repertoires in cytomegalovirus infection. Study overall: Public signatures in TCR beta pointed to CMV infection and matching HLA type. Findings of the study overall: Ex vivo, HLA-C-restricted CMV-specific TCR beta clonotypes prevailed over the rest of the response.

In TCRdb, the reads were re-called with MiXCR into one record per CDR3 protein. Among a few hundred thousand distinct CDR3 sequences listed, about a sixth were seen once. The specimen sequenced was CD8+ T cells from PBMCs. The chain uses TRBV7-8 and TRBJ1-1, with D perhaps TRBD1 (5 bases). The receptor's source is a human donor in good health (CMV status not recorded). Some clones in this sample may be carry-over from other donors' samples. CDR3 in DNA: TGTGCCAGCAGCTACTTCCTGGCAGGGACTGAAGCTTTCTTT. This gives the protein CASSYFLAGTEAFF. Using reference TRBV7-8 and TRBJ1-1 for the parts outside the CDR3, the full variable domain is GAGVSQSPRYKVAKRGQDVALRCDPISGHVSLFWYQQALGQGPEFLTYFQNEAQLDKSGLPSDRFFAERPEGSVSTLKIQRTQQEDSAVYLCASSYFLAGTEAFFGQGTRLTVV.